The text below deals with one TCR beta chain. This entry belongs to a study of blood T cell repertoires in COVID-19. There are 16 residues in the CDR3. Germline V lookup: CDR1 MNHEY, CDR2 SVGAGI. The V end lost 0 bases, the J end lost 4 bases, and 15 bases lay between the germline ends. In terms of age and location, participants ranged from roughly 18 to 100 years and lived in about two dozen US areas. Participants reported their clinical history, and cohort assignment relied on those reports. Method: immunoSEQ multiplex PCR; TCRdb's copy keeps in-frame clones and lacks some. The table has fewer than 250,000 clones, 86% seen once.

The source material was PBMCs or T cells enriched from blood (not recorded which). The sequence was collected from a woman aged 45 to 65 who had recovered from COVID-19. The chain employs TRBV6-5 and TRBJ1-1; TRBD1 might be the D (6 bases). The CDR3 DNA reads TGTGCCAGCAGTTACTCGCGGGGGGCTCTTGCCACTGAAGCTTTCTTT. It specifies CASSYSRGALATEAFF.